Listed below are T cell receptor beta chains from one sample, sequenced in a study of blood T cells in healthy people across ages. In TCRdb, the 5' RACE reads were re-called with MiXCR into one record per CDR3 protein. The data contain 1,500,000 or so distinct CDR3 sequences, around 59% of them singletons. Input material: blood. Every receptor here comes from a man aged 18 to 30 in good health. CDR3s include the opening cysteine and the closing phenylalanine or tryptophan. A D gene is named only where the DNA matches it firmly. Some rows mark clone size as missing; the rest say once, few, many or name a class of expanded clone.

TRBD1	TRBV27	TRBJ2-1	NA	CASSPLDRGNEQFF	TGTGCCAGCAGTCCCCTAGACAGGGGCAATGAGCAGTTCTTC
TRBD2	TRBV29-1	TRBJ2-1	NA	CSVGGTSGRRHEQFF	TGCAGCGTCGGAGGGACTAGCGGGAGAAGGCATGAGCAGTTCTTC
NA	TRBV25-1	TRBJ2-1	NA	CASSPFSWATAGAGHNEQFF	TGTGCCAGCAGCCCATTCTCCTGGGCCACGGCAGGGGCCGGGCACAATGAGCAGTTCTTC
NA	TRBV5-5	TRBJ1-4	NA	CASSPRQATATNEKLFF	TGTGCCAGCAGCCCCCGACAGGCTACGGCAACTAATGAAAAACTGTTTTTT
TRBD2	TRBV3-1	TRBJ2-4	NA	CASSQVDETSRDIQYF	TGTGCCAGCAGCCAAGTCGATGAGACTAGCAGGGACATTCAGTACTTC
TRBD1	TRBV6-2/TRBV6-3	TRBJ2-7	NA	CASRNRGMTYEQYF	TGTGCCAGCCGGAACAGGGGAATGACCTACGAGCAGTACTTC
NA	TRBV20-1	TRBJ2-1	NA	CSASGEPNNEQFF	TGCAGTGCTAGTGGGGAACCGAACAATGAGCAGTTCTTC
TRBD1	TRBV29-1	TRBJ1-2	NA	CSVVGQLIWGYTF	TGCAGCGTTGTGGGACAGCTTATCTGGGGCTACACCTTC
TRBD2	TRBV12-3/TRBV12-4	TRBJ2-7	once	CASSFGLAGVPYEQYF	TGTGCCAGCAGTTTCGGGCTAGCGGGAGTTCCCTACGAGCAGTACTTC
NA	TRBV29-1	TRBJ2-1	NA	CSVGRGTGTFYNEQFF	TGCAGCGTCGGGCGGGGTACAGGTACCTTTTACAATGAGCAGTTCTTC
TRBD2	TRBV6-2/TRBV6-3	TRBJ2-4	once	CASSYRREKNIQYF	TGTGCCAGCAGTTACCGGCGGGAGAAAAACATTCAGTACTTC
TRBD2	TRBV27	TRBJ2-1	NA	CASSSGLVSEQFF	TGTGCCAGCAGTTCGGGACTAGTTAGCGAGCAGTTCTTC
NA	TRBV11-2	TRBJ1-1	NA	CASRGLASVYTEAFF	TGTGCCAGCAGGGGATTGGCAAGTGTGTACACTGAAGCTTTCTTT
NA	TRBV15	TRBJ1-4	NA	CATSGSGKGWEKLFF	TGTGCCACCAGCGGCTCAGGGAAGGGATGGGAAAAACTGTTTTTT
TRBD1	TRBV29-1	TRBJ1-5	NA	CSVQTGSGQPQHF	TGCAGCGTTCAGACAGGGAGCGGTCAGCCCCAGCATTTT
NA	TRBV6-5	TRBJ2-6	once	CASSYQHPYRASGANVLTF	TGTGCCAGCAGTTATCAACACCCGTACAGAGCCTCTGGGGCCAACGTCCTGACTTTC
NA	TRBV4-1	TRBJ1-5	few	CASSQVAGLQPQHF	TGCGCCAGCAGCCAAGTTGCAGGGCTGCAGCCCCAGCATTTT
TRBD1	TRBV30	TRBJ1-2	NA	CAWSRDRGYGYTF	TGTGCCTGGAGTCGGGACAGGGGTTATGGCTACACCTTC
NA	TRBV24-1	TRBJ1-2	once	CATSANSNYGYTF	TGTGCCACCAGTGCGAACAGCAACTATGGCTACACCTTC
NA	TRBV6-5	TRBJ2-5	few	CASRSSVQETQYF	TGTGCCAGCAGATCTAGCGTACAAGAGACCCAGTACTTC